The T cell receptor (beta chain) under discussion was sequenced for a study of identifying expanded T cells in peripheral blood. TCRdb's copy holds only in-frame clones and misses some; the assay was immunoSEQ multiplex PCR. The data show over 100,000 clones, approximately 88% seen once. Points on this clone: Its antigen remains unidentified.

No infections or other immune events were documented during collection. CDR1 is SGHRS and CDR2 is YFSETQ in the germline V gene. CDR3 size: 17 residues. V was cut by 0 bases and J by 0 bases, with 10 bases left in between. General study findings and limits: Over approximately two and four weeks, about 15 and 19 clones changed, versus 1.2 between replicates. Variance in clone template counts between two-week samples significantly increased with total template count across all healthy donors.

The chain couples TRBV5-1 to TRBJ1-6, with D perhaps TRBD1 (5 bases). The clonotype originates from a person aged 18 to 70 in good health. Sequenced material: blood. CDR3 region: CASSLEGRHSYNSPLHF. Here the CDR3 DNA reads TGCGCCAGCAGCTTGGAGGGACGCCACTCCTATAATTCACCCCTCCACTTT.